The next 21 T cell receptor beta chains were all read from a single sample in a study of T and B cells in COVID-19 patients. Multiplex PCR with BIOMED2 TRB-A/B primer pools amplified TRB rearrangements. TCRdb reanalysed the multiplex PCR reads using MiXCR and keeps one entry per CDR3 protein. The table lists 20,000 to 30,000 distinct CDR3 sequences, 32% of them singletons. From blood, about 240-550 ng of genomic DNA served as TRB template. The specimen was blood. These TCRs come from a human donor who had recovered from COVID-19.

This clonotype has more than one count but fewer than ten. This chain links TRBV12-3 or TRBV12-4 with TRBJ1-6; 8 positions match TRBD1. The junction had 19 bases not matched to a gene; V was cut back by 6 bases and J by 6 bases. CDR3 length: 19 residues. The CDR3 DNA reads TGTGCCAGCAGCGCGACCCCCATTGACAGGGGTAGAGGTAATTCACCCCTCCACTTT. The encoded protein is CASSATPIDRGRGNSPLHF.

This clonotype is medium-sized (0.01 to 0.1%) by share. The chain has TRBV29-1 and TRBJ2-7; possibly TRBD2 for D (5 bases). Germline lookup yields CDR1 SQVTM and CDR2 ANQGSEA. CDR3 length: 12 residues. The V end lost 7 bases, the J end lost 5 bases, and 15 bases lay between the germline ends. The CDR3 reads CSGASTRDEQYF. The CDR3 region has the DNA TGCAGCGGTGCGTCTACGAGGGACGAGCAGTACTTC.

The rearrangement links TRBV5-3 to TRBJ2-2, with 10 positions matching TRBD2. TRBV5-3 belongs to the ORF category, with a function that is uncertain. This CDR3 contains 16 residues. Trimming at V came to 1 base and at J to 5 bases, leaving 5 bases not matched to a gene. Here the CDR3 DNA reads TGTGCCAGAAGCTTGCTACTAGCGGGAAATACCGGGGAGCTGTTTTTT. It specifies CARSLLLAGNTGELFF.

This chain connects TRBV10-1 to TRBJ2-3; D may be TRBD1 or TRBD2 (5 bases each). The CDR3 has 14 residues. V was clipped by 10 bases and J by 2 bases, with 16 bases between them. Germline loops: CDR1 WNHNN, CDR2 SYGVQD (reference sequence). The CDR3 DNA reads as TGCGCCATTCGGCGAGGGACGACCACAGATACGCAGTATTTT. Protein product: CAIRRGTTTDTQYF.

The chain joins TRBV24-1 to TRBJ1-4; a possible D gene is TRBD1 (5 bases). Per the germline V gene, CDR1 is KGHDR and CDR2 is SFDVKD. With 4 bases removed from V and 0 bases from J, the gap between germline ends came to 8 bases. There are 15 residues in the CDR3. The CDR3 DNA sequence: TGTGCCACCAGTGAGGGGACCGCAACTAATGAAAAACTGTTTTTT. It encodes CATSEGTATNEKLFF.

The chain employs TRBV6-5 and TRBJ1-6; possibly TRBD1 for D (6 bases). V was trimmed by 6 bases and J by 10 bases, leaving 19 bases between them. The CDR3 length is 15 residues. The germline CDR1 and CDR2 sequences are MNHEY and SVGAGI. CDR3 loop: CASSQAAQGKSPLHF. The CDR3 DNA follows: TGTGCCAGCAGCCAGGCGGCACAGGGTAAATCACCCCTCCACTTT.

V gene TRBV11-2 combines with J gene TRBJ2-3; TRBD2 aligns across 11 bases. V lost 5 bases to trimming and J lost 1 base; unmatched junction nucleotides: 2. The CDR3 contains 15 residues. Germline-derived CDR1 and CDR2 are SGHAT and FQNNGV. The CDR3 loop reads CASSILAGGTDTQYF. The CDR3 region has the DNA TGTGCCAGCAGCATACTAGCGGGGGGCACAGATACGCAGTATTTT.

This clonotype was seen only a few times. The chain couples TRBV5-1 to TRBJ2-3; 10 bases are a match to TRBD2. Trimming cost V 1 base and J 4 bases; bases outside gene matches: 12. CDR3 length: 18 residues. Germline V gene sequence: CDR1 SGHRS, CDR2 YFSETQ. The CDR3 region is CASSLPSKSGGAPDTQYF. The CDR3 DNA follows: TGCGCCAGCAGCTTGCCCAGTAAGAGCGGGGGGGCCCCAGATACGCAGTATTTT. Complete variable domain (other parts from reference TRBV5-1 and TRBJ2-3): KAGVTQTPRYLIKTRGQQVTLSCSPISGHRSVSWYQQTPGQGLQFLFEYFSETQRNKGNFPGRFSGRQFSNSRSEMNVSTLELGDSALYLCASSLPSKSGGAPDTQYFGPGTRLTVL.

The rearrangement joins TRBV20-1 to TRBJ2-1; 9 bases agree with TRBD1. V was clipped by 2 bases and J by 0 bases; unmatched bases: 8. The CDR3 spans 17 residues. CDR1 and CDR2 (germline): DFQATT, SNEGSKA (reference sequence). The CDR3 sequence is CSARSDRGRSSYNEQFF. The CDR3 DNA is TGCAGTGCTAGATCGGACAGGGGCCGAAGCTCCTACAATGAGCAGTTCTTC.

This clonotype is judged medium-sized (0.01 to 0.1%). This sequence joins TRBV5-5 and TRBJ2-5, with a possible D match to TRBD2 (6 bases). The CDR3 covers 13 residues. V was shortened by 4 bases and J by 5 bases, with 12 bases between the two germline ends. Germline V CDR1 and CDR2: SGHKS, YYEKEE (reference sequence). In DNA, the CDR3 is TGTGCCAGCAGCCCCGGCGGGGTCGAGACCCAGTACTTC. This sequence encodes CASSPGGVETQYF.

The chain combines TRBV20-1 with TRBJ2-7; TRBD1 aligns across 8 bases. The ends lost 6 bases at V and 4 bases at J; junction bases unmatched: 2. Germline CDR1 DFQATT, CDR2 SNEGSKA (reference sequence). The CDR3 is 11 amino acids. DNA for the CDR3: TGCAGTGCGGACAGGGCTTACGAGCAGTACTTC. This sequence encodes CSADRAYEQYF.

The sample holds many counts of this clonotype. The rearrangement links TRBV27 to TRBJ2-1; 9 bases are shared with TRBD2. The V and J ends lost 0 bases and 7 bases, in that order; junction bases with no gene match: 4. Germline V gene data show CDR1 as MNHEY and CDR2 as SMNVEV (reference sequence). CDR3 length equals 15 residues. CDR3 residues: CASSLSTTSGNEQFF. For the CDR3, the DNA is TGTGCCAGCAGTTTATCGACGACTAGCGGAAATGAGCAGTTCTTC.

The chain employs TRBV19 and TRBJ1-2; 9 bases agree with TRBD1. CDR1 and CDR2 from the germline V gene are LNHDA and SQIVND (reference sequence). V dropped 4 bases and J dropped 4; count of bases not matched to a gene: 7. The CDR3 consists of 15 residues. The CDR3 protein is CASSTADRGSYGYTF. The CDR3 nucleotides are TGTGCCAGTAGTACTGCGGACAGGGGATCCTATGGCTACACCTTC.

The V gene is TRBV6-2 or TRBV6-3, the J gene TRBJ2-7; the D is unclear. This CDR3 has 13 residues. CDR1 and CDR2 (germline): MNHEY, SVGEGT. V lost 4 bases and J 3 bases, leaving 10 bases between the germline ends. The CDR3 DNA is TGTGCCAGCAGTTCCTGGACGAACTACGAGCAGTACTTC. Encoded protein: CASSSWTNYEQYF.

By share, this clonotype counts as medium-sized. This sequence joins TRBV19 and TRBJ2-1; the match to TRBD1 covers 9 bases. The CDR3 consists of 14 residues. Unmatched junction bases numbered 4, after V lost 7 bases and J lost 3 bases. Germline V CDR1 and CDR2: LNHDA, SQIVND (reference sequence). CDR3 DNA sequence: TGTGCCAGTACCGGGACAGGGAACTACAATGAGCAGTTCTTC. Its protein is CASTGTGNYNEQFF.

The count of this clonotype is one. The V gene is TRBV5-6, the J gene TRBJ2-2; TRBD2 matches at 8 bases. Per germline, CDR1 SGHDT and CDR2 YYEEEE. The ends lost 2 bases at V and 2 bases at J; junction bases unmatched: 2. The CDR3 has 15 amino acids. For the CDR3, the DNA is TGTGCCAGCAGCTTTGCGGGGGGCAACACCGGGGAGCTGTTTTTT. This gives the protein CASSFAGGNTGELFF.

The rearrangement joins TRBV6-2 or TRBV6-3 to TRBJ2-3, with 14 bases fitting TRBD2. Germline V CDR1 and CDR2: MNHEY, SVGEGT. The V and J ends lost 6 bases and 3 bases, in that order; junction bases with no gene match: 5. The CDR3 runs 16 residues. DNA of the CDR3: TGTGCCAGCAGACTGACTAGCGGGGGGGCGACAGATACGCAGTATTTT. Encoded protein: CASRLTSGGATDTQYF.

The chain has TRBV27 and TRBJ2-3; D not certain. CDR1 MNHEY and CDR2 SMNVEV come from the germline V gene (reference sequence). V lost 6 bases to trimming and J lost 0 bases, with 10 bases between them. The CDR3 has 14 amino acids. The CDR3 DNA follows: TGTGCCAGCAGCTTGCCAAGCAGCACAGATACGCAGTATTTT. Its translation is CASSLPSSTDTQYF.

About this clonotype itself: An end of the junction does not agree with germline; a read error may underlie this. The chain combines TRBV7-9 with TRBJ2-3; D is perhaps TRBD1 (5 bases). There are 15 residues in the CDR3. Germline V gene sequence: CDR1 SEHNR, CDR2 FQNEAQ (reference sequence). The CDR3 DNA sequence: TGTGCCAGCAGTTTAGGGGTCACCCGCACAGATACGCAGTATTTT. It translates to CASSLGVTRTDTQYF.

V gene TRBV28 combines with J gene TRBJ2-3; perhaps D is TRBD1 or TRBD2 (5 bases each). Germline V lookup: CDR1 MDHEN, CDR2 SYDVKM. The CDR3 runs to 15 residues. V lost 6 bases and J 0 bases, leaving 13 bases between the germline ends. The CDR3 region has the DNA TGTGCCAGCAGCCCCGGGGCCCTTAGCACAGATACGCAGTATTTT. It translates to CASSPGALSTDTQYF.

In this sample, this clonotype turned up many times. The V and J genes are TRBV18 and TRBJ2-6; possibly TRBD2 for D (6 bases). Between the trimmed V and J ends, which lost 3 bases and 0 bases, there was a span of 9 bases. This CDR3 is 16 amino acids long. CDR1 is KGHSH and CDR2 is LQKENI in the germline V gene. The DNA of the CDR3 is TGTGCCAGCTCACCGGAGGGTTACTCTGGGGCCAACGTCCTGACTTTC. Translated: CASSPEGYSGANVLTF.